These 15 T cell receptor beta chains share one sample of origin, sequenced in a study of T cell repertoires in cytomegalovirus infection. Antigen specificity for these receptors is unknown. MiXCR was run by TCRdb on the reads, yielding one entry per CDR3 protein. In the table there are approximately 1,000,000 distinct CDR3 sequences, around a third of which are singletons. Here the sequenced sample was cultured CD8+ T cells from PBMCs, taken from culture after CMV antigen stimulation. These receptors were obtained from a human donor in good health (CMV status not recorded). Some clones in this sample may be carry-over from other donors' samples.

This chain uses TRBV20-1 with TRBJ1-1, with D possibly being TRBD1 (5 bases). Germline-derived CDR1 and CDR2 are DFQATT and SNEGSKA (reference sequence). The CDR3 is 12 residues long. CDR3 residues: CGTDSGATEAFF. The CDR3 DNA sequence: TGCGGAACAGACAGTGGGGCCACTGAAGCTTTCTTT.

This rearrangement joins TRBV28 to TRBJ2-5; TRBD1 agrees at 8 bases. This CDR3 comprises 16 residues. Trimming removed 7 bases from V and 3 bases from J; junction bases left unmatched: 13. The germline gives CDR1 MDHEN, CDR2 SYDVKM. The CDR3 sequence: CASTSPGQGGKETQYF. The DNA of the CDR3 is TGTGCCAGCACCAGCCCAGGACAGGGTGGAAAAGAGACCCAGTACTTC.

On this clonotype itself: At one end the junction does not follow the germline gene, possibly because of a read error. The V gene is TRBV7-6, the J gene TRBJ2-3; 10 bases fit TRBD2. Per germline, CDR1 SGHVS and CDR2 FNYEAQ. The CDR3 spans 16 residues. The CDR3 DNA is TGTGCCAGGAGCTTAGTCCGAGCGGGGGGGCTGGATACGCAGTATTTT. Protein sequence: CARSLVRAGGLDTQYF.

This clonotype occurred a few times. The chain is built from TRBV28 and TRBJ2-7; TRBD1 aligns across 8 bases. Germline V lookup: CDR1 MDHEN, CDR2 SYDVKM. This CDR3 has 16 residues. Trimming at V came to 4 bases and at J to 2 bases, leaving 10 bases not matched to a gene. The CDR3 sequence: CASSSKGQGAPYEQYV. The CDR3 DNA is TGTGCCAGCAGTTCAAAGGGCCAGGGGGCTCCCTACGAGCAGTACGTC.

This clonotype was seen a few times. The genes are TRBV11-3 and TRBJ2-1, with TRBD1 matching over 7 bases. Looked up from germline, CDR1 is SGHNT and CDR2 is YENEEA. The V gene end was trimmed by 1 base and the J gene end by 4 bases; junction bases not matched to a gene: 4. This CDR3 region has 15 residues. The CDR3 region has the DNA TGTGCCAGCAGCTTAGCGACAGGGTTTTACAATGAGCAGTTCTTC. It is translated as CASSLATGFYNEQFF.

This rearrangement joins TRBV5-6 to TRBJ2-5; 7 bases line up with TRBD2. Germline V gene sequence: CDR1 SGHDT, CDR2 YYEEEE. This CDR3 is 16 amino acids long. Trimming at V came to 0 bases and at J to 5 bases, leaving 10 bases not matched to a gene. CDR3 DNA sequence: TGTGCCAGCAGCTTGGTCGGTGCCGTGGGGGGGGAGACCCAGTACTTC. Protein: CASSLVGAVGGETQYF.

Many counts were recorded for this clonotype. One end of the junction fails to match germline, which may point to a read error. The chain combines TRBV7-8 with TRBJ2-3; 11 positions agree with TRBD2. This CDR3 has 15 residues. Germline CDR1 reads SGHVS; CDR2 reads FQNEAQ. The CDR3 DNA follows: TGTGCCAGCAGCCTAGCGGGGGGCTGGACAGATACGCAGTATTTT. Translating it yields CASSLAGGWTDTQYF.

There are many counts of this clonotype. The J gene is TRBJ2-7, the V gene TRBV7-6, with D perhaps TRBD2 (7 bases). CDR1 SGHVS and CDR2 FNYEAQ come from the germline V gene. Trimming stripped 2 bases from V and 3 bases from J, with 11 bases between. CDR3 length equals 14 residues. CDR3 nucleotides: TGTGCCAGCAGCTTAAGGGGGGGGAACTACGAGCAGTACTTC. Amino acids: CASSLRGGNYEQYF.

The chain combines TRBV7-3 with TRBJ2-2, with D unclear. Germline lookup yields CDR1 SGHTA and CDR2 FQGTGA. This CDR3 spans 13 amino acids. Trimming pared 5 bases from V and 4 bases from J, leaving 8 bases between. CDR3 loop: CASSPDLTGELFF. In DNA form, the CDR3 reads TGTGCCAGCAGCCCGGACCTCACCGGGGAGCTGTTTTTT.

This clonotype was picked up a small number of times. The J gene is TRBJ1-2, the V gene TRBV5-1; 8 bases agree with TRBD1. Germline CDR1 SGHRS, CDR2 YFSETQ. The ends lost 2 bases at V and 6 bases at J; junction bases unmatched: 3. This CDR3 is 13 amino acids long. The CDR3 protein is CASSFQGADGYTF. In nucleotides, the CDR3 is TGCGCCAGCAGCTTTCAGGGGGCGGATGGCTACACCTTC.

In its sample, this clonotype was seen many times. In nucleotides, the CDR3 is TGTGCCAACCAGAAAAACAATGAGCAGTTCTTC. Residues: CANQKNNEQFF. The chain uses TRBV7-9 and TRBJ2-1; D is unresolved. The CDR3 is made up of 11 amino acids. The V end was cut by 10 bases, the J end by 5 bases, with 9 bases between. The germline CDR1 and CDR2 sequences are SEHNR and FQNEAQ (reference sequence). The full variable domain, completed using reference TRBV7-9 and TRBJ2-1, is DTGVSQNPRHKITKRGQNVTFRCDPISEHNRLYWYRQTLGQGPEFLTYFQNEAQLEKSRLLSDRFSAERPKGSFSTLEIQRTEQGDSAMYLCANQKNNEQFFGPGTRLTVL.

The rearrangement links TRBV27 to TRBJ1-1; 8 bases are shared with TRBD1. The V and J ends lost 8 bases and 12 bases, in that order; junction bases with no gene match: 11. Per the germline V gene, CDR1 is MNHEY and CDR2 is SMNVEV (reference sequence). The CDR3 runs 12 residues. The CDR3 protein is CASARDRSRPFF. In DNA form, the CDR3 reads TGTGCCAGCGCCCGGGACAGGAGCCGTCCTTTCTTT.

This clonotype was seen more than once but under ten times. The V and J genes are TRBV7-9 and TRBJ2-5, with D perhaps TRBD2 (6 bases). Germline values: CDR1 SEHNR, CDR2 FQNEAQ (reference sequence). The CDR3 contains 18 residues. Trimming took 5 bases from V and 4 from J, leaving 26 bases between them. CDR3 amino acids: CASSQNAKEGRGAETQYF. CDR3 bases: TGTGCCAGCAGCCAAAACGCCAAGGAGGGTAGGGGCGCAGAGACCCAGTACTTC.

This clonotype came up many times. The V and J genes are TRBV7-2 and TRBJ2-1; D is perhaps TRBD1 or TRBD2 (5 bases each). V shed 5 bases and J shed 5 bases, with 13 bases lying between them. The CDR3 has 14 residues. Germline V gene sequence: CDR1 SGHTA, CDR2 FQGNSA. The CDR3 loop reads CASSPRGDHNEQFF. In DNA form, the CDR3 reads TGTGCCAGCAGCCCGAGGGGAGACCACAATGAGCAGTTCTTC.

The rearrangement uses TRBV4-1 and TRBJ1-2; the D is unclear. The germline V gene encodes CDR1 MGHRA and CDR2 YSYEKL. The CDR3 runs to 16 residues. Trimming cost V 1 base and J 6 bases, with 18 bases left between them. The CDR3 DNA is TGCGCCAGCAGCCAAGTTGTGGGCGCCGACCTCAATGGCTACACCTTC. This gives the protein CASSQVVGADLNGYTF.